This T cell receptor (beta chain) came from a study of blood T cell repertoires in COVID-19. This CDR3 has 14 amino acids. CDR1 is SNHLY, CDR2 FYNNEI, per germline. V shed 6 bases and J shed 2 bases, with 14 bases lying between them. TCRdb's copy holds only in-frame clones and misses some; the assay was immunoSEQ multiplex PCR. The sample lists about 200,000 clones, around 85% occurring once. The sample consisted of PBMCs or T cells enriched from blood (not recorded which). The rearrangement uses TRBV2 and TRBJ2-7; D is possibly TRBD1 (6 bases). This clonotype was obtained from a middle-aged woman with acute COVID-19. This CDR3 is CASRRTEAAYEQYF. In nucleotides, the CDR3 is TGTGCCAGCAGGAGGACAGAGGCGGCCTACGAGCAGTACTTC.